This entry lists 25 T cell receptor beta chains sequenced from one sample in a study of blood T cell repertoires in COVID-19. Assay used: immunoSEQ multiplex PCR; TCRdb lists only in-frame clones, some missing. The sample has 350,000 to 400,000 clones, more than 70% seen once. Sequencing used PBMCs or T cells enriched from blood (not recorded which). The receptor set was obtained from a man in his forties in a cohort exposed to, infected with or recovered from COVID-19 (not recorded which).

The V gene is TRBV13, the J gene TRBJ2-1; the match to TRBD2 covers 11 bases. Looked up from germline, CDR1 is PRHDT and CDR2 is FYEKMQ (reference sequence). Trimming cost V 7 bases and J 7 bases; bases outside gene matches: 3. The CDR3 runs 13 residues. Here the CDR3 DNA reads TGTGCCAGCACGCTAGCGGGAGGAAATGAGCAGTTCTTC. It translates to CASTLAGGNEQFF.

The sample holds one count of this clone. CDR3 DNA: TGCAGCGGGCGGGTTCTTGGTGAAAAACTGTTTTTT. Protein sequence: CSGRVLGEKLFF. The J gene is TRBJ1-4, the V gene TRBV29-1; D is ambiguous. CDR1 and CDR2 (germline): SQVTM, ANQGSEA. The V gene lost 7 bases and the J gene lost 7 bases, with 13 bases spanning the gap. There are 12 residues in the CDR3. The full variable domain, with the rest looked up from reference TRBV29-1 and TRBJ1-4, is SAVISQKPSRDICQRGTSLTIQCQVDSQVTMMFWYRQQPGQSLTLIATANQGSEATYESGFVIDKFPISRPNLTFSTLTVSNMSPEDSSIYLCSGRVLGEKLFFGSGTQLSVL.

J is TRBJ2-2 and V is TRBV4-1, with 7 bases aligning to TRBD1. Germline-derived CDR1 and CDR2 are MGHRA and YSYEKL. V gave up 0 bases and J gave up 5 bases; unmatched junction bases: 9. The CDR3 is made up of 17 amino acids. The CDR3 DNA sequence: TGCGCCAGCAGCCAAGATGCCACAGGGGCCCCAACCGGGGAGCTGTTTTTT. Translating gives CASSQDATGAPTGELFF.

This chain connects TRBV4-1 to TRBJ2-1; 8 nucleotides align to TRBD2. The trim removed 0 bases at V and 5 bases at J, leaving 9 bases unmatched. CDR3 length equals 17 residues. CDR1 is MGHRA and CDR2 is YSYEKL in the germline V gene. The CDR3 sequence is CASSQETGLVSHNEQFF. Written as DNA, the CDR3 is TGCGCCAGCAGCCAAGAAACGGGACTAGTGTCACACAATGAGCAGTTCTTC.

This clone was seen more than once but under ten times. DNA of the CDR3: TGTGCCAGCAGCGCCGGAGGGCTGGGCCAAGAGACCCAGTACTTC. Encoded protein: CASSAGGLGQETQYF. V usage is TRBV9 and J usage is TRBJ2-5; D perhaps matches TRBD2 (6 bases). In germline, CDR1 is SGDLS, CDR2 YYNGEE. The CDR3 covers 15 residues. V lost 3 bases to trimming and J lost 1 base, with 13 bases between them.

The CDR3 sequence is CASSLVAGGPRTDTQYF. The CDR3 coding sequence is TGCGCCAGCAGCTTGGTAGCGGGAGGGCCGCGAACAGATACGCAGTATTTT. V usage is TRBV5-1 and J usage is TRBJ2-3; 11 positions match TRBD2. The CDR3 loop spans 17 amino acids. Looked up from germline, CDR1 is SGHRS and CDR2 is YFSETQ. The trim removed 0 bases at V and 3 bases at J, leaving 6 bases unmatched.

The chain has TRBV12-5 and TRBJ1-3; 9 bases line up with TRBD1. The CDR3 is 17 residues long. V trimming: 2 bases; J trimming: 3 bases; junction bases outside the gene matches: 8. Germline loops: CDR1 LGHNT, CDR2 FRNRAP. For the CDR3, the DNA is TGTGCTAGTGGTTTGCTCCCGGGACAGGGTAGTGGAAACACCATATATTTT. Translation gives CASGLLPGQGSGNTIYF.

This clone showed up just once. Here the CDR3 DNA reads TGTGCTAGTGCCCTTATCCTGGCGGGAGGGCCACCCGGGGAGCTGTTTTTT. Translation gives CASALILAGGPPGELFF. The chain employs TRBV12-5 and TRBJ2-2, with 9 bases matching TRBD2. The CDR3 runs 17 residues. V trimming: 7 bases; J trimming: 6 bases; junction bases outside the gene matches: 15. Germline loops: CDR1 LGHNT, CDR2 FRNRAP. Supplemented by reference TRBV12-5 and TRBJ2-2, the full variable domain reads DARVTQTPRHKVTEMGQEVTMRCQPILGHNTVFWYRQTMMQGLELLAYFRNRAPLDDSGMPKDRFSAEMPDATLATLKIQPSEPRDSAVYFCASALILAGGPPGELFFGEGSRLTVL.

The chain couples TRBV18 to TRBJ2-7; D not certain. The CDR3 runs to 13 residues. V was trimmed by 1 base and J by 3 bases, leaving 7 bases between them. Looked up from germline, CDR1 is KGHSH and CDR2 is LQKENI. CDR3 DNA sequence: TGTGCCAGCTCACCACAACACTACTACGAGCAGTACTTC. This codes for CASSPQHYYEQYF.

This chain links TRBV10-3 with TRBJ1-5; the D is unclear. This CDR3 has 13 amino acids. Deletions cut 11 bases from V and 1 base from J, with 12 bases between. The germline CDR1 and CDR2 sequences are ENHRY and SYGVKD. CDR3: CAAGGRSNQPQHF. Written as DNA, the CDR3 is TGTGCCGCCGGAGGGAGGAGCAATCAGCCCCAGCATTTT.

The V call is TRBV3-1 (or the pseudogene TRBV3-2), the J call TRBJ1-1; tentatively, D is TRBD1 (5 bases). Germline V gene lookup returns CDR1 LGHDT and CDR2 YNNKEL (reference sequence). Trimming took 0 bases from V and 5 from J, leaving 10 bases between them. The length of the CDR3 is 14 residues. As DNA, the CDR3 is TGTGCCAGCAGCCAAGATCAAGGGGTAACTGAAGCTTTCTTT. Amino acids: CASSQDQGVTEAFF.

CDR3 in DNA: TGTGCCAGCAGCTTAGATGTGACAAACACCGGGGAGCTGTTTTTT. Protein: CASSLDVTNTGELFF. The V gene is TRBV11-3, the J gene TRBJ2-2; D is uncertain. The V end lost 0 bases, the J end lost 2 bases, and 7 bases lay between the germline ends. The CDR3 extends over 15 amino acids. Germline-derived CDR1 and CDR2 are SGHNT and YENEEA.

The rearrangement links TRBV28 to TRBJ2-1; the match to TRBD2 covers 7 bases. The germline gives CDR1 MDHEN, CDR2 SYDVKM. The CDR3 consists of 16 residues. The junction had 13 bases not matched to a gene; V was cut back by 6 bases and J by 5 bases. CDR3 coding DNA: TGTGCCAGCAGCGGCGTGGCGCTAGCGGACCACAATGAGCAGTTCTTC. This codes for CASSGVALADHNEQFF. Using reference TRBV28 and TRBJ2-1 for the parts outside the CDR3, the full variable domain is DVKVTQSSRYLVKRTGEKVFLECVQDMDHENMFWYRQDPGLGLRLIYFSYDVKMKEKGDIPEGYSVSREKKERFSLILESASTNQTSMYLCASSGVALADHNEQFFGPGTRLTVL.

This chain links TRBV3-1 (or the pseudogene TRBV3-2) with TRBJ2-7; the match to TRBD2 covers 9 bases. V trimming: 8 bases; J trimming: 2 bases; junction bases outside the gene matches: 7. The CDR3 length is 14 residues. Germline CDR1 is LGHDT and CDR2 is YNNKEL (reference sequence). The CDR3 sequence: CASARGTSPYEQYF. CDR3 DNA sequence: TGTGCCAGCGCGAGGGGGACTAGCCCCTACGAGCAGTACTTC.

The chain joins TRBV6-1 to TRBJ1-5; 8 positions agree with TRBD1. The CDR3 covers 14 residues. The V and J ends lost 3 bases and 6 bases, in that order; junction bases with no gene match: 4. Germline CDR1 and CDR2: MNHNS and SASEGT. CDR3 in DNA: TGTGCCAGCAGTGAGGACAGGGTAGGTCAGCCCCAGCATTTT. It is translated as CASSEDRVGQPQHF.

This clone appeared a single time. The gene calls are TRBV19 and TRBJ2-1; the D gene is possibly TRBD2 (7 bases). The V gene lost 3 bases and the J gene lost 5 bases, with 14 bases spanning the gap. This CDR3 comprises 15 residues. CDR1 and CDR2 (germline): LNHDA, SQIVND (reference sequence). The CDR3 DNA sequence: TGTGCCAGTAGTATCGGCCGGGGGGCAAACAATGAGCAGTTCTTC. Encoded protein: CASSIGRGANNEQFF.

This chain connects TRBV29-1 to TRBJ1-1; 10 bases agree with TRBD1. The CDR3 spans 15 residues. Looked up from germline, CDR1 is SQVTM and CDR2 is ANQGSEA. J lost 1 base, V lost 6 bases, and 8 bases had no gene match. CDR3 in amino acids: CSVKGRTGGNTEAFF. DNA of the CDR3: TGCAGCGTAAAAGGGAGGACAGGGGGGAACACTGAAGCTTTCTTT.

This rearrangement joins TRBV6-5 to TRBJ1-1, with D perhaps matching TRBD1 (6 bases). The CDR3 sequence is 15 residues long. CDR1 is MNHEY and CDR2 is SVGAGI in the germline V gene. V gave up 7 bases and J gave up 4 bases, with 19 bases separating them. This CDR3 reads CASIGRGASGTEAFF. The CDR3, as DNA: TGTGCCAGCATAGGGCGGGGGGCGAGCGGCACTGAAGCTTTCTTT.

The chain carries TRBV6-5 and TRBJ2-1; 8 bases map to TRBD2. Germline CDR1 reads MNHEY; CDR2 reads SVGAGI. CDR3 size: 15 residues. V was pared by 7 bases and J by 5 bases, with 10 bases of the junction left unmatched. The CDR3 DNA sequence: TGTGCCAGCATCGATAGCGGGGACAACAACAATGAGCAGTTCTTC. Translation gives CASIDSGDNNNEQFF.

The rearrangement joins TRBV19 to TRBJ1-2; the match to TRBD1 covers 8 bases. Germline lookup yields CDR1 LNHDA and CDR2 SQIVND (reference sequence). Unmatched junction bases numbered 7, after V lost 7 bases and J lost 3 bases. The CDR3 loop spans 14 amino acids. CDR3 sequence (DNA): TGTGCCAGTATCGGGACAGGCTACGACTATGGCTACACCTTC. Amino acid sequence: CASIGTGYDYGYTF.

This rearrangement joins TRBV7-9 to TRBJ2-1; D unclear. Trimming pared 3 bases from V and 1 base from J, leaving 4 bases between. Per the germline V gene, CDR1 is SEHNR and CDR2 is FQNEAQ (reference sequence). This CDR3 is built from 13 residues. As DNA, the CDR3 is TGTGCCAGCAGCTTTCAGTCCTACAATGAGCAGTTCTTC. Translating gives CASSFQSYNEQFF.

This chain uses TRBV10-1 with TRBJ2-7, with 8 bases aligning to TRBD1. The germline V gene has CDR1 WNHNN and CDR2 SYGVQD (reference sequence). The CDR3 consists of 15 residues. The V gene end was trimmed by 3 bases and the J gene end by 0 bases; junction bases not matched to a gene: 4. CDR3 residues: CASSDKTGASYEQYF. CDR3 bases: TGCGCCAGCAGTGACAAGACAGGGGCCTCCTACGAGCAGTACTTC.

This chain connects TRBV6-4 to TRBJ2-7; TRBD1 aligns across 8 bases. There are 13 residues in the CDR3. Germline lookup yields CDR1 MRHNA and CDR2 SNTAGT. V was pared by 4 bases and J by 4 bases, with 3 bases of the junction left unmatched. The CDR3 sequence is CASSAQGGYEQYF. The CDR3 nucleotides read TGTGCCAGCAGTGCACAGGGGGGATACGAGCAGTACTTC.

The chain links TRBV19 to TRBJ2-2, with D possibly matching TRBD1 (6 bases). This CDR3 region has 15 residues. The germline V gene encodes CDR1 LNHDA and CDR2 SQIVND (reference sequence). V was shortened by 6 bases and J by 0 bases, with 11 bases between the two germline ends. This CDR3 reads CASRADSANTGELFF. The CDR3 DNA reads TGTGCCAGTAGGGCGGACAGCGCGAACACCGGGGAGCTGTTTTTT.

The V gene is TRBV11-2, the J gene TRBJ2-7; the match to TRBD1 covers 8 bases. Germline values: CDR1 SGHAT, CDR2 FQNNGV. With 4 bases clipped from V and 6 bases from J, the junction kept 8 bases outside the gene matches. CDR3 length equals 14 residues. CDR3 sequence reads: CASSSGQVRGEQYF. CDR3 bases: TGTGCCAGCAGCTCGGGACAGGTCCGGGGCGAGCAGTACTTC.